Only a few counts were recorded for the clone carrying this T cell receptor beta chain. Original processing notes: Reference gene primer amplification gave nucleated cell count estimates. The assay was immunoSEQ multiplex PCR, and TCRdb's table has in-frame clones only and misses some. Clone size and V and J calls were adopted from that table, with D and trimming inferred from the DNA. The top ten clones hold about a tenth of a sample with about 150,000 clones, roughly 80% of them seen once. The germline gives CDR1 MNHEY, CDR2 SVGEGT. The CDR3 spans 15 residues. Trimming stripped 4 bases from V and 1 base from J, with 11 bases between. This specimen belongs to a study of blood T cell repertoires in COVID-19.

V gene TRBV6-2 or TRBV6-3 combines with J gene TRBJ1-5; tentative D call: TRBD1 (5 bases). This clonotype was sampled from a man aged 60-69 years who had recovered from COVID-19. Sequenced material: peripheral blood. The CDR3 is CASSSDSSSNQPQHF. The CDR3 DNA is TGTGCCAGCAGTTCCGACAGTTCGAGCAATCAGCCCCAGCATTTT.